This entry lists 28 T cell receptor beta chains sequenced from one sample in a study of blood T cell repertoires in COVID-19. Generated by immunoSEQ multiplex PCR, the TCRdb table keeps only in-frame clones and is missing some. The sample yields around 57,000 clones, around nine tenths seen once. The sequenced sample consisted of peripheral blood. These receptors originate from a middle-aged man with active COVID-19.

The CDR3 nucleotides are TGTGCCAGCAGCGACTGGGGACTAGCGGGATACAATGAGCAGTTCTTC. Translating it yields CASSDWGLAGYNEQFF. The chain carries TRBV7-2 and TRBJ2-1; 13 bases line up with TRBD2. The V gene's germline CDR1 is SGHTA and CDR2 FQGNSA. After removal of 5 bases from V and 4 bases from J, the junction contained 5 bases not matched to a gene. The length of the CDR3 is 16 residues.

This clone was picked up a small number of times. This chain uses TRBV5-1 with TRBJ1-1, with TRBD1 matching over 9 bases. The germline CDR1 and CDR2 sequences are SGHRS and YFSETQ. The ends lost 4 bases at V and 4 bases at J; junction bases unmatched: 5. This CDR3 is built from 14 residues. The CDR3 reads CASSETGGGTEAFF. In DNA form, the CDR3 reads TGCGCCAGCAGCGAGACAGGGGGAGGCACTGAAGCTTTCTTT.

The chain employs TRBV19 and TRBJ1-5; no reliable D call. Trimming left V 7 bases short and J 3 bases short, with 13 bases between. The CDR3 runs to 14 residues. Germline V gene sequence: CDR1 LNHDA, CDR2 SQIVND (reference sequence). The CDR3 protein is CASTPRTTNQPQHF. For the CDR3, the DNA is TGTGCCAGTACCCCTCGGACTACCAATCAGCCCCAGCATTTT. The whole variable domain, filled in from reference TRBV19 and TRBJ1-5, reads DGGITQSPKYLFRKEGQNVTLSCEQNLNHDAMYWYRQDPGQGLRLIYYSQIVNDFQKGDIAEGYSVSREKKESFPLTVTSAQKNPTAFYLCASTPRTTNQPQHFGDGTRLSIL.

This sequence joins TRBV15 and TRBJ1-2, with D maybe TRBD1 (5 bases). The germline gives CDR1 LNHNV, CDR2 YYDKDF (reference sequence). Trimming removed 3 bases from V and 0 bases from J, with 17 bases in between. The CDR3 covers 17 residues. The CDR3 nucleotides read TGTGCCACCAGCAGGACCGCCGGGGGGGAGGCTAACTATGGCTACACCTTC. Amino acid sequence: CATSRTAGGEANYGYTF. Combining the CDR3 with reference TRBV15 and TRBJ1-2 gives the whole variable domain DAMVIQNPRYQVTQFGKPVTLSCSQTLNHNVMYWYQQKSSQAPKLLFHYYDKDFNNEADTPDNFQSRRPNTSFCFLDIRSPGLGDTAMYLCATSRTAGGEANYGYTFGSGTRLTVV.

The V call is TRBV28, the J call TRBJ2-5; 7 nucleotides align to TRBD2. Germline V gene sequence: CDR1 MDHEN, CDR2 SYDVKM. J lost 1 base, V lost 4 bases, and 9 bases had no gene match. This CDR3 contains 16 residues. The CDR3: CASSSPTSSGQETQYF. The CDR3 region has the DNA TGTGCCAGCAGTTCGCCCACATCTAGCGGCCAAGAGACCCAGTACTTC.

The chain employs TRBV5-1 and TRBJ1-6, with a tentative D call TRBD1 (5 bases). The germline gives CDR1 SGHRS, CDR2 YFSETQ. V lost 1 base, J lost 4 bases, and 12 bases lay in between. This CDR3 region has 16 residues. The DNA of the CDR3 is TGCGCCAGCAGCTTGAGGACCGGGGGATATAATTCACCCCTCCACTTT. Translating gives CASSLRTGGYNSPLHF.

This clone was recorded a few times. The chain links TRBV11-3 to TRBJ2-2; the D gene is possibly TRBD2 (6 bases). Germline-derived CDR1 and CDR2 are SGHNT and YENEEA. V was shortened by 3 bases and J by 4 bases, with 6 bases between the two germline ends. The CDR3 loop spans 13 amino acids. CDR3 in amino acids: CASSFGGTGELFF. The CDR3 nucleotides are TGTGCCAGCAGCTTCGGGGGCACCGGGGAGCTGTTTTTT.

This clone was recorded only once. V and J are TRBV3-1 (or the pseudogene TRBV3-2) and TRBJ1-2, with a weak D call TRBD1 (6 bases). The ends were cut back, 4 bases at V and 0 bases at J, with 15 bases in the middle. The length of the CDR3 is 16 residues. The germline V gene has CDR1 LGHDT and CDR2 YNNKEL (reference sequence). CDR3 protein: CASSPRAGESNYGYTF. CDR3 in DNA: TGTGCCAGCAGCCCGAGGGCAGGGGAATCTAACTATGGCTACACCTTC.

V usage is TRBV9 and J usage is TRBJ2-1; 14 bases fit TRBD2. CDR1 is SGDLS and CDR2 is YYNGEE in the germline V gene. This CDR3 comprises 15 residues. V shed 5 bases and J 9 bases; nucleotides not matched to a gene: 7. CDR3: CASRLGLAGAGEQFF. CDR3 DNA: TGTGCCAGCAGGTTGGGACTAGCGGGAGCAGGTGAGCAGTTCTTC.

The chain joins TRBV7-2 to TRBJ1-2; D not resolved. In germline, CDR1 is SGHTA, CDR2 FQGNSA. The CDR3 has 13 amino acids. Trimming removed 2 bases from V and 4 bases from J, with 8 bases in between. CDR3 bases: TGTGCCAGCAGCTTATACAACAGCTATGGCTACACCTTC. This sequence encodes CASSLYNSYGYTF.

The CDR3 sequence: CAWQTGVGSEAFF. The CDR3 DNA sequence: TGTGCCTGGCAGACAGGGGTTGGGTCTGAAGCTTTCTTT. The rearrangement links TRBV30 to TRBJ1-1; 8 nucleotides match TRBD1. V dropped 5 bases and J dropped 6; count of bases not matched to a gene: 8. Germline V gene lookup returns CDR1 GTSNPN and CDR2 SVGIG (reference sequence). The CDR3 has 13 residues.

As DNA, the CDR3 is TGTGCCAGCAGCAAGGACAGGGACGGAGAGACCCAGTACTTC. Translated, it gives CASSKDRDGETQYF. The J gene is TRBJ2-5, the V gene TRBV21-1; the DNA was not used to check the table's D call, TRBD1. TRBV21-1 is a documented pseudogene. The CDR3 length is 14 residues.

The chain uses TRBV24-1 and TRBJ2-1, with 12 bases matching TRBD1. Germline CDR1 is KGHDR and CDR2 is SFDVKD. This CDR3 has 16 residues. Trimming cost V 5 bases and J 10 bases; bases outside gene matches: 11. As DNA, the CDR3 is TGTGCCACCAGTGCCAGCCTAGGGACAGGGGGCGAGGAGCAGTTCTTC. As protein: CATSASLGTGGEEQFF.

CDR3 nucleotides: TGCGCCAGCAGCTCGGGACAGGGGAACACTGAAGCTTTCTTT. It codes for CASSSGQGNTEAFF. The chain joins TRBV5-1 to TRBJ1-1, with 9 bases aligning to TRBD1. The germline CDR1 and CDR2 sequences are SGHRS and YFSETQ. V was clipped by 3 bases and J by 1 base; unmatched bases: 1. The CDR3 loop spans 14 amino acids.

This clone was counted only a few times. The gene calls are TRBV15 and TRBJ2-1; 14 nucleotides align to TRBD2. After removal of 6 bases from V and 15 bases from J, the junction contained 7 bases not matched to a gene. The germline V gene has CDR1 LNHNV and CDR2 YYDKDF (reference sequence). The CDR3 extends over 13 amino acids. The CDR3 here is CATRSGTSGGPFF. The CDR3 bases are TGTGCCACCAGATCCGGGACTAGCGGGGGACCGTTCTTC. The entire variable domain, with the rest obtained from reference TRBV15 and TRBJ2-1, is as follows: DAMVIQNPRYQVTQFGKPVTLSCSQTLNHNVMYWYQQKSSQAPKLLFHYYDKDFNNEADTPDNFQSRRPNTSFCFLDIRSPGLGDTAMYLCATRSGTSGGPFFGPGTRLTVL.

V usage is TRBV24-1 and J usage is TRBJ2-1; 7 bases fit TRBD2. Germline V gene lookup returns CDR1 KGHDR and CDR2 SFDVKD. CDR3 size: 12 residues. V trimming: 9 bases; J trimming: 4 bases; junction bases outside the gene matches: 2. The DNA for the CDR3 is TGTGCCACCGGGGAGGGATACAATGAGCAGTTCTTC. It encodes CATGEGYNEQFF.

This sequence joins TRBV4-3 and TRBJ2-3, with TRBD2 matching over 9 bases. Unmatched junction bases numbered 4, after V lost 0 bases and J lost 6 bases. From germline, CDR1 is LGHNA and CDR2 YSLEER. The CDR3 spans 15 residues. CDR3 in DNA: TGCGCCAGCAGCCAAGACCAGCTAGCGGGGGATACGCAGTATTTT. It encodes CASSQDQLAGDTQYF.

The chain uses TRBV28 and TRBJ1-1; TRBD1 aligns across 9 bases. Trimming at V came to 3 bases and at J to 5 bases, leaving 10 bases not matched to a gene. The germline gives CDR1 MDHEN, CDR2 SYDVKM. This CDR3 spans 16 amino acids. CDR3 bases: TGTGCCAGCAGTTTGGTACAGGGGGCTGGTTATACTGAAGCTTTCTTT. Encoded protein: CASSLVQGAGYTEAFF. Combining the CDR3 with reference TRBV28 and TRBJ1-1 gives the whole variable domain DVKVTQSSRYLVKRTGEKVFLECVQDMDHENMFWYRQDPGLGLRLIYFSYDVKMKEKGDIPEGYSVSREKKERFSLILESASTNQTSMYLCASSLVQGAGYTEAFFGQGTRLTVV.

The chain uses TRBV9 and TRBJ2-1; 8 positions match TRBD1. V was pared by 4 bases and J by 4 bases, with 7 bases of the junction left unmatched. Per the germline V gene, CDR1 is SGDLS and CDR2 is YYNGEE. The CDR3 has 15 residues. The CDR3 reads CASSFGQGTYNEQFF. In DNA, the CDR3 is TGTGCCAGCAGCTTCGGACAGGGAACATACAATGAGCAGTTCTTC.

The count of this clone is one. The rearrangement links TRBV12-3 or TRBV12-4 to TRBJ1-1; D is unclear. CDR3 length: 13 amino acids. Deletions cut 3 bases from V and 4 bases from J, with 9 bases between. The CDR3 region has the DNA TGTGCCAGCAGTTTGGTGGCTCCCACTGAAGCTTTCTTT. Encoded protein: CASSLVAPTEAFF.

The chain combines TRBV5-4 with TRBJ2-5; perhaps TRBD2 as D (6 bases). Trimming shortened V by 1 base and J by 5 bases, and 15 bases separated the two germline ends. The CDR3 length is 15 residues. Per germline, CDR1 SGHNT and CDR2 YYREEE (reference sequence). CDR3 sequence (DNA): TGTGCCAGCAGCTTGATCATTCGGGAGTCGGAGACCCAGTACTTC. Protein product: CASSLIIRESETQYF.

This CDR3 reads CASSILAGATGELFF. CDR3 sequence (DNA): TGTGCCAGCAGCATACTAGCGGGAGCAACCGGGGAGCTGTTTTTT. J is TRBJ2-2 and V is TRBV5-6; 11 bases line up with TRBD2. The CDR3 spans 15 residues. Germline V gives CDR1 SGHDT, CDR2 YYEEEE. Unmatched junction bases numbered 4, after V lost 4 bases and J lost 5 bases.

This rearrangement joins TRBV6-5 to TRBJ2-7, with 8 bases aligning to TRBD2. CDR1 MNHEY and CDR2 SVGAGI come from the germline V gene. J lost 2 bases, V lost 10 bases, and 13 bases had no gene match. The CDR3 consists of 15 residues. In DNA, the CDR3 is TGTGCCATCAGGCCTCTAGCGGGTCAAACCTACGAGCAGTACTTC. Its protein product is CAIRPLAGQTYEQYF.

The CDR3 nucleotides are TGTGCCTGGAATTCCTGGCTGACTTCAGCTAACTATGGCTACACCTTC. Protein product: CAWNSWLTSANYGYTF. The J gene is TRBJ1-2, the V gene TRBV30; the D is unclear. There are 16 residues in the CDR3. Per germline, CDR1 GTSNPN and CDR2 SVGIG (reference sequence). The ends were cut back, 4 bases at V and 0 bases at J, with 18 bases in the middle.

CDR3 residues: CASSSPTGDETQYF. As DNA, the CDR3 is TGTGCCAGCAGCTCTCCGACAGGGGACGAGACCCAGTACTTC. V gene TRBV5-6 combines with J gene TRBJ2-5, with 8 bases aligning to TRBD1. There are 14 residues in the CDR3. Trimming removed 3 bases from V and 5 bases from J; junction bases left unmatched: 6. The germline V gene has CDR1 SGHDT and CDR2 YYEEEE.

This rearrangement joins TRBV2 to TRBJ2-5, with D maybe TRBD1 (5 bases). The germline V gene has CDR1 SNHLY and CDR2 FYNNEI. The CDR3 length is 12 residues. Deletions cut 10 bases from V and 3 bases from J, with 12 bases between. The CDR3 loop reads CATGKTEETQYF. For the CDR3, the DNA is TGTGCCACTGGGAAGACAGAAGAGACCCAGTACTTC. Variable domain in full (rest from reference TRBV2 and TRBJ2-5): EPEVTQTPSHQVTQMGQEVILRCVPISNHLYFYWYRQILGQKVEFLVSFYNNEISEKSEIFDDQFSVERPDGSNFTLKIRSTKLEDSAMYFCATGKTEETQYFGPGTRLLVL.

This chain uses TRBV5-1 with TRBJ1-2; the match to TRBD1 covers 8 bases. V was clipped by 6 bases and J by 7 bases; unmatched bases: 8. The length of the CDR3 is 13 residues. Germline loops: CDR1 SGHRS, CDR2 YFSETQ. The CDR3 reads CASTTSDRGGYTF. The CDR3 DNA follows: TGCGCCAGCACCACGTCTGACAGGGGTGGCTACACCTTC.

The V gene is TRBV28, the J gene TRBJ1-6, with TRBD1 identical over 7 bases. The trim removed 5 bases at V and 9 bases at J, leaving 13 bases unmatched. CDR3 length: 16 residues. Germline V CDR1 and CDR2: MDHEN, SYDVKM. DNA for the CDR3: TGTGCCAGCAGTACGGGGGCAGGGGGAGGTGGTTCACCCCTCCACTTT. It specifies CASSTGAGGGGSPLHF. The variable domain in full, with the rest retrieved from reference TRBV28 and TRBJ1-6, is DVKVTQSSRYLVKRTGEKVFLECVQDMDHENMFWYRQDPGLGLRLIYFSYDVKMKEKGDIPEGYSVSREKKERFSLILESASTNQTSMYLCASSTGAGGGGSPLHFGNGTRLTVT.